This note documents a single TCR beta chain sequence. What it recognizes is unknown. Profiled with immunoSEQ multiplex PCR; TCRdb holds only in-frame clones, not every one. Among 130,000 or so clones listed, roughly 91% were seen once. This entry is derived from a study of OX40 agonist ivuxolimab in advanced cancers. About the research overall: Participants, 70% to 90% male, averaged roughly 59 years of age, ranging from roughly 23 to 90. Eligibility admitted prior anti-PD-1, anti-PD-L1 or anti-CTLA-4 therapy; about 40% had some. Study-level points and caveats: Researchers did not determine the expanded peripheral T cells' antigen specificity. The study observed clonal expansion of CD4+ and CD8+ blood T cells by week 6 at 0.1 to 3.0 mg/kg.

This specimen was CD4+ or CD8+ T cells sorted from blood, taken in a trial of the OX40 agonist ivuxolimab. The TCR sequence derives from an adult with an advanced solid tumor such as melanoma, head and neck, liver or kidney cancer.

CDR3: CASSPGGGPWAQHF. In DNA, the CDR3 is TGTGCCAGCTCTCCGGGAGGGGGCCCCTGGGCCCAGCATTTT. The chain has TRBV18 and TRBJ1-5; the match to TRBD1 covers 7 bases. J was trimmed by 11 bases and V by 6 bases; bases with no gene match: 13. CDR1 and CDR2 from the germline V gene are KGHSH and LQKENI. The CDR3 sequence is 14 residues long.